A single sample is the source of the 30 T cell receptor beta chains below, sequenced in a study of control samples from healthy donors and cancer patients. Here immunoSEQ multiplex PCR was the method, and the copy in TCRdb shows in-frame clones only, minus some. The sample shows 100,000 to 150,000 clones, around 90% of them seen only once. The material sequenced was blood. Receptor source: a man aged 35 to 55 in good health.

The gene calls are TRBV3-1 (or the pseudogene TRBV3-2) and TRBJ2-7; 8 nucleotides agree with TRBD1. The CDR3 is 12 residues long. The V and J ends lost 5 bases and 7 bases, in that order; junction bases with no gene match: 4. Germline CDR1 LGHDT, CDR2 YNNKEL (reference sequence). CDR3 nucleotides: TGTGCCAGCAGCAAATACAGGGGGGAGCAGTACTTC. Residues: CASSKYRGEQYF.

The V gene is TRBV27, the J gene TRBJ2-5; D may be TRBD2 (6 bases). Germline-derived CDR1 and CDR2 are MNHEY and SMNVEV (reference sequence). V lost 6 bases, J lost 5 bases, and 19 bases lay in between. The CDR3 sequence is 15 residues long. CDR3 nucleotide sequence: TGTGCCAGCAGACCCTCCTGGGCGGGGCGCGAGACCCAGTACTTC. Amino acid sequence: CASRPSWAGRETQYF.

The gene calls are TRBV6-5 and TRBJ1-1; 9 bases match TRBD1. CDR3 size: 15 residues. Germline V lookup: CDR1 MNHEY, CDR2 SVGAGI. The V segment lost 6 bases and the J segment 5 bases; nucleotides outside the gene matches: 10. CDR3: CASRAGTGLWTEAFF. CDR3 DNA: TGTGCCAGCAGAGCCGGGACAGGGTTGTGGACTGAAGCTTTCTTT.

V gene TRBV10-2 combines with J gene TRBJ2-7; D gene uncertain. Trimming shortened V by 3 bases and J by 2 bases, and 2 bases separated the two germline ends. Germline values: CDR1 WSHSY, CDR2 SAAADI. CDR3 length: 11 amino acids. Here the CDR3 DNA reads TGCGCCAGCAGTGACACCTACGAGCAGTACTTC. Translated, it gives CASSDTYEQYF.

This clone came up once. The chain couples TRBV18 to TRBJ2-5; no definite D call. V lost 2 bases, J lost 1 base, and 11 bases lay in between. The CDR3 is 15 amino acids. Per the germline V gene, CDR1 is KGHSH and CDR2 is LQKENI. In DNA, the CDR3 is TGTGCCAGCTCACCAGGGATACGAACCCAAGAGACCCAGTACTTC. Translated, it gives CASSPGIRTQETQYF. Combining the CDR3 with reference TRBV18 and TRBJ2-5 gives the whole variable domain NAGVMQNPRHLVRRRGQEARLRCSPMKGHSHVYWYRQLPEEGLKFMVYLQKENIIDESGMPKERFSAEFPKEGPSILRIQQVVRGDSAAYFCASSPGIRTQETQYFGPGTRLLVL.

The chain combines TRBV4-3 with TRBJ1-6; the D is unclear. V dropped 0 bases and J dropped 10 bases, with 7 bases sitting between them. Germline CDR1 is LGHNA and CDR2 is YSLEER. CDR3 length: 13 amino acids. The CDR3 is CASSQDGGSPLHF. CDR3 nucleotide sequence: TGCGCCAGCAGCCAAGATGGCGGGTCACCCCTCCACTTT.

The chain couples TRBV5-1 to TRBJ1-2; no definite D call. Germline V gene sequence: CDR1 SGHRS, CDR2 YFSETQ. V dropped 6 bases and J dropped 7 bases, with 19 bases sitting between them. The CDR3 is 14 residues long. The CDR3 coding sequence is TGCGCCAGCAACCCACTGGACCCGACGAGTGGCTACACCTTC. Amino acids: CASNPLDPTSGYTF.

Here the CDR3 reads CSVGSAEAFF. The CDR3 DNA reads TGCAGCGTTGGCAGCGCTGAAGCTTTCTTT. J is TRBJ1-1 and V is TRBV29-1, with D unclear. CDR3 length: 10 amino acids. Trimming left V 4 bases short and J 6 bases short, with 6 bases between. Germline V gives CDR1 SQVTM, CDR2 ANQGSEA.

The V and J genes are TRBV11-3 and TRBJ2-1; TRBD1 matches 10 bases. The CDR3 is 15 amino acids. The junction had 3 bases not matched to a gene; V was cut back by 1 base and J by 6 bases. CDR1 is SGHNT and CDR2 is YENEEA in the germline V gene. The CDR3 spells CASSLGGDRGNEQFF. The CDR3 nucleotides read TGTGCCAGCAGCTTAGGGGGGGACAGGGGCAATGAGCAGTTCTTC.

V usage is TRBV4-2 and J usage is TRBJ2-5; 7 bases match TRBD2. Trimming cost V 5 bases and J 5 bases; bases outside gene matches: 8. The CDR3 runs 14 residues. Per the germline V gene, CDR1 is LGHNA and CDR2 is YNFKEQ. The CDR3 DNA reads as TGTGCCAGCAGCGGGGACTGGCGGGGGGAGACCCAGTACTTC. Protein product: CASSGDWRGETQYF.

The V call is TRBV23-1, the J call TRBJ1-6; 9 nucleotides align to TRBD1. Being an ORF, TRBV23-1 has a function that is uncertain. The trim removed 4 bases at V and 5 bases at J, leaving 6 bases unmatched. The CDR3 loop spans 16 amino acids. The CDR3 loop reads CASSPPGDRDNSPLHF. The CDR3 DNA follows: TGCGCCAGCAGTCCCCCAGGGGACAGGGATAATTCACCCCTCCACTTT.

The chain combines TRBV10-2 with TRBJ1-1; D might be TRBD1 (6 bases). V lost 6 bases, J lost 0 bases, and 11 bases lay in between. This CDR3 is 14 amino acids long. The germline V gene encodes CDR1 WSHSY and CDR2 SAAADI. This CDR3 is CASRQGQLNTEAFF. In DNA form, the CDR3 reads TGCGCCAGCAGACAAGGACAGCTGAACACTGAAGCTTTCTTT.

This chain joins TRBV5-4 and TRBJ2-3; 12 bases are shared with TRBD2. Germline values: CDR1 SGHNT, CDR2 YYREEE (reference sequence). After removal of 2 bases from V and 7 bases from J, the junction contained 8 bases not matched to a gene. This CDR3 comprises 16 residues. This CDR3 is CASSFGLAGGRNTQYF. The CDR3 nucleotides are TGTGCCAGCAGCTTTGGGCTAGCGGGGGGGCGGAATACGCAGTATTTT. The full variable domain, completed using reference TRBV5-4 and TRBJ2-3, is ETGVTQSPTHLIKTRGQQVTLRCSSQSGHNTVSWYQQALGQGPQFIFQYYREEENGRGNFPPRFSGLQFPNYSSELNVNALELDDSALYLCASSFGLAGGRNTQYFGPGTRLTVL.

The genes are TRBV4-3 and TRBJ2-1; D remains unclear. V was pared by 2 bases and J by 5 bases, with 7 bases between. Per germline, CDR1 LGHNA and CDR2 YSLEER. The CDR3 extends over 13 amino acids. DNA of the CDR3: TGCGCCAGCAGCCAAAAACCGAACAATGAGCAGTTCTTC. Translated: CASSQKPNNEQFF.

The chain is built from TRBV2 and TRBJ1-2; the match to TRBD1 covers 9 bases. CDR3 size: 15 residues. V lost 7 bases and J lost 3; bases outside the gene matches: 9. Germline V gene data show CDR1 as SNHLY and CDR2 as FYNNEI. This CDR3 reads CASNREQGAYYGYTF. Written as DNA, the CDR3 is TGTGCCAGCAACCGGGAACAGGGGGCGTACTATGGCTACACCTTC.

CDR3 sequence (DNA): TGTGCCACCAGTGCCCCCCCCGGGATCAAGGAAGGCTACACCTTC. It encodes CATSAPPGIKEGYTF. The chain is built from TRBV24-1 and TRBJ1-2; D unclear. This CDR3 spans 15 amino acids. Germline CDR1 KGHDR, CDR2 SFDVKD. Between the trimmed V and J ends, which lost 5 bases and 8 bases, there was a span of 20 bases.

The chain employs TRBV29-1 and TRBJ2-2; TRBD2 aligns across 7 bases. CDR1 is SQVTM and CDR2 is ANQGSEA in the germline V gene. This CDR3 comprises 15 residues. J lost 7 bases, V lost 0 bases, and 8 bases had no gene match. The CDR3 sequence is CSVEDLGGVGGELFF. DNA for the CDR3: TGCAGCGTTGAAGATCTTGGGGGGGTCGGCGGGGAGCTGTTTTTT.

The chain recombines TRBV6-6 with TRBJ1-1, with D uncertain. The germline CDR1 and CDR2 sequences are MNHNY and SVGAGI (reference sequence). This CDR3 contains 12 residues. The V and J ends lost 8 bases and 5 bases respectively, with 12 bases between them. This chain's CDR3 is CASLGGRTEAFF. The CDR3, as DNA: TGTGCCAGCCTGGGAGGGCGGACTGAAGCTTTCTTT.

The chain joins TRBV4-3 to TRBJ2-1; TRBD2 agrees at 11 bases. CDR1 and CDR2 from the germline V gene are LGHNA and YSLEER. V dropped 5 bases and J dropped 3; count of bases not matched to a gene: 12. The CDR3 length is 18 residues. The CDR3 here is CASSVRSAGTSGYNEQFF. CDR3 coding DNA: TGCGCCAGCAGCGTTAGATCTGCGGGGACTAGCGGCTACAATGAGCAGTTCTTC.

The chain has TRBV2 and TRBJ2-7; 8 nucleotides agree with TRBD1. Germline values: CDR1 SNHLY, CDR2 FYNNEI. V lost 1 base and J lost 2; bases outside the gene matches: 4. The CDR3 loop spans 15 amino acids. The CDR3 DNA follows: TGTGCCAGCAGTGAAGGGTGGGACAGGACCTACGAGCAGTACTTC. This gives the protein CASSEGWDRTYEQYF.

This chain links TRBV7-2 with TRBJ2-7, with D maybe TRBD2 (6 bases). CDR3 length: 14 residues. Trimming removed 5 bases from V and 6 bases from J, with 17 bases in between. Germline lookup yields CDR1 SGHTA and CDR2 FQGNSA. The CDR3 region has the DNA TGTGCCAGCAGCCGCCCGGGAGTACCCATCGAGCAGTACTTC. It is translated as CASSRPGVPIEQYF.

The DNA for the CDR3 is TGTGCCAGCTCACCGGAAATAGCCAAAAACATTCAGTACTTC. Encoded protein: CASSPEIAKNIQYF. The genes are TRBV18 and TRBJ2-4; no clear D. The length of the CDR3 is 14 residues. The V gene's germline CDR1 is KGHSH and CDR2 LQKENI. V lost 3 bases to trimming and J lost 0 bases, with 6 bases between them.

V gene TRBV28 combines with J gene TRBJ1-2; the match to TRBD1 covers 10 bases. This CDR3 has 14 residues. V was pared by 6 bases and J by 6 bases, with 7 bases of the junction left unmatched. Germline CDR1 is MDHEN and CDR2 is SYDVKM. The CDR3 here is CASRPDRGRDGYTF. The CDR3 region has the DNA TGTGCCAGCAGACCCGACAGGGGGCGAGATGGCTACACCTTC.

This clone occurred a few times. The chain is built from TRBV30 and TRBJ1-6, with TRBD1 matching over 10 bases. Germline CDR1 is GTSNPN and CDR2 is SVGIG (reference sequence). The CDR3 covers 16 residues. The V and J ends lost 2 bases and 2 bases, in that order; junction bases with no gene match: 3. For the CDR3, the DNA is TGTGCCTGGAGTAGAGACAGGGGGCCCTATAATTCACCCCTCCACTTT. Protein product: CAWSRDRGPYNSPLHF.

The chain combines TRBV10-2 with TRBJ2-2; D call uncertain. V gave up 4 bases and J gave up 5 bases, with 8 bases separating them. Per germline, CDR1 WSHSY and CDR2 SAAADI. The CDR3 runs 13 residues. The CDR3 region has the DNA TGCGCCAGCAGTGTTTGGGTAACCGGGGAGCTGTTTTTT. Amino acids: CASSVWVTGELFF.

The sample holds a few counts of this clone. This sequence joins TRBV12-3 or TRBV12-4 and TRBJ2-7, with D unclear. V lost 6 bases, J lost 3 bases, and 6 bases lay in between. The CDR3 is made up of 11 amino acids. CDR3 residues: CASRNYYEQYF. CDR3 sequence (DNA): TGTGCCAGCAGGAACTACTACGAGCAGTACTTC.

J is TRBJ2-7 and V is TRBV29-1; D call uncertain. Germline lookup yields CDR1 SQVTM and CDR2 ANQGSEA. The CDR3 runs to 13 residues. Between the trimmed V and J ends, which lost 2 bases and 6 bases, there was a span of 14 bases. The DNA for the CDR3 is TGCAGCGTTGAAAGTCCAGTGCAAACCGAGCAGTACTTC. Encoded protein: CSVESPVQTEQYF.

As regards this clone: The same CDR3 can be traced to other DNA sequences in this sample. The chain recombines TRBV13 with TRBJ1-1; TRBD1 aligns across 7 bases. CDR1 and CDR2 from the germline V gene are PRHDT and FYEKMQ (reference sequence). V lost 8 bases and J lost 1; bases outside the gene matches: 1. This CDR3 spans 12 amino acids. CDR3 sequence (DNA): TGTGCCAGCGGGACAGCGAACACTGAAGCTTTCTTT. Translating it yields CASGTANTEAFF.

This chain's CDR3 is CASSQDSGAFF. The CDR3 coding sequence is TGTGCCAGCAGCCAAGACAGTGGAGCTTTCTTT. The V gene is TRBV14, the J gene TRBJ1-1; no firm D call. From germline, CDR1 is SGHDN and CDR2 FVKESK. Trimming removed 0 bases at V and 10 bases at J, with 6 bases between. The CDR3 totals 11 residues. Based on the CDR3 plus reference TRBV14 and TRBJ1-1, the full variable domain is EAGVTQFPSHSVIEKGQTVTLRCDPISGHDNLYWYRRVMGKEIKFLLHFVKESKQDESGMPNNRFLAERTGGTYSTLKVQPAELEDSGVYFCASSQDSGAFFGQGTRLTVV.

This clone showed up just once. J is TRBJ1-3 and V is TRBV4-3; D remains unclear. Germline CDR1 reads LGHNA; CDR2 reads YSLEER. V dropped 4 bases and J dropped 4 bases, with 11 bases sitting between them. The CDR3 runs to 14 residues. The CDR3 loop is CASSRGRLGNTIYF. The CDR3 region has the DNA TGCGCCAGCAGCCGAGGACGGCTCGGAAACACCATATATTTT.